This T cell receptor (beta chain) came from a study of CD8+CD57+ T cells in acquired aplastic anemia. Study background: Sorted CD4+ and CD8+ cells yielded DNA averaging about 2.9 ug.

Study observations and caveats: CD8+ Simpson's diversity showed no significant patient-control difference. In common between the patients and the controls were approximately 28 CD8+ CDR3 sequences.

The junction had 7 bases not matched to a gene; V was cut back by 5 bases and J by 5 bases. The CDR3 runs 15 residues. From germline, CDR1 is PRHDT and CDR2 FYEKMQ (reference sequence). Profiles of TCR beta VDJ and CDR3 were generated from a genomic DNA template. TCRdb redid the calling of the reads with MiXCR, one entry per CDR3 protein. The table has roughly 180,000 distinct CDR3 sequences, about three fifths seen once. There are many counts of this clonotype. Its antigen is currently unknown. V is TRBV13 and J is TRBJ2-1; TRBD2 agrees at 9 bases. The TCR sequence derives from a human donor with severe aplastic anemia or a healthy control (not recorded which). Sequences were obtained from sorted CD4+, CD8+, or CD8+CD57+ T cells (not recorded which) from PBMCs. CDR3 nucleotide sequence: TGTGCCAGCAGCCCCCGGACTAGCGCGGACAATGAGCAGTTCTTC. Encoded protein: CASSPRTSADNEQFF.